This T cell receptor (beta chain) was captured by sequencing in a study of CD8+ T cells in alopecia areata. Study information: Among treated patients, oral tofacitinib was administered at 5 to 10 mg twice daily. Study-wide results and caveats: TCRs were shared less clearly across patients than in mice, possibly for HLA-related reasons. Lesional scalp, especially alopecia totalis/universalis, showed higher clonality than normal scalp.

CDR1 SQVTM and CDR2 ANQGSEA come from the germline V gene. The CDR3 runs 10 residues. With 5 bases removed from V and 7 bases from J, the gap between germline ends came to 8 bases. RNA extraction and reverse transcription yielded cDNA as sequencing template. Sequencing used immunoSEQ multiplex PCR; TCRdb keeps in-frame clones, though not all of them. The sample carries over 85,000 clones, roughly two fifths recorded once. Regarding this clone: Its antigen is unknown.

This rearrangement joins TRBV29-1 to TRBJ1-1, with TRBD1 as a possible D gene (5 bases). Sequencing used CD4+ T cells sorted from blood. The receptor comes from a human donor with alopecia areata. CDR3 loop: CSVRDVEAFF. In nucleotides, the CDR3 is TGCAGCGTTCGGGACGTTGAAGCTTTCTTT.